Following are 25 T cell receptor beta chains from one sample sequenced in a study of multiple sclerosis patients with progressive multifocal leukoencephalopathy (dated by TCRdb to the late 2010s). The receptor library was made with the immunoSEQ multiplex PCR assay. The table comes from immuneACCESS by way of TCRdb, which keeps in-frame sequences with V and J called. Part of the clones is missing from these tables; in studies checked, under half for an unresolved V gene and the rest for unknown reasons. A total of under 40,000 clones appear in this sample, about 91% of them only once. About 1.9% of the sample is in the top ten clones. This specimen's time point label, interpreted: before natalizumab initiation. The sample taken for sequencing was PBMCs. All receptors come from a man younger than 40 with multiple sclerosis.

The rearrangement joins TRBV10-2 to TRBJ2-3; D is ambiguous. Germline CDR1 WSHSY, CDR2 SAAADI. V was pared by 8 bases and J by 4 bases, with 19 bases between. The CDR3 extends over 15 amino acids. CDR3 nucleotides: TGCGCCAGCTGGAGCCGACAATCTGGCCCAGATACGCAGTATTTT. This sequence encodes CASWSRQSGPDTQYF.

DNA for the CDR3: TGTGCCAGCAGTTTAGAAGGTAGCGGGAGTACGGGCGAGCAGTACGTC. Protein sequence: CASSLEGSGSTGEQYV. The chain combines TRBV27 with TRBJ2-7; 9 bases map to TRBD2. There are 16 residues in the CDR3. Germline CDR1 reads MNHEY; CDR2 reads SMNVEV (reference sequence). V was pared by 2 bases and J by 6 bases, with 11 bases of the junction left unmatched.

The V gene is TRBV15, the J gene TRBJ2-6; possible D gene TRBD2, 5 bases. This CDR3 spans 16 amino acids. The germline V and J ends were trimmed by 0 bases and 1 base, with 7 bases remaining between them. CDR1 is LNHNV and CDR2 is YYDKDF in the germline V gene (reference sequence). CDR3 coding DNA: TGTGCCACCAGCAGAGATCGGGGATCTGGGGCCAACGTCCTGACTTTC. This encodes CATSRDRGSGANVLTF.

The V call is TRBV11-3, the J call TRBJ2-1, with D possibly being TRBD1 or TRBD2 (5 bases each). The CDR3 is 15 amino acids. The V gene lost 7 bases and the J gene lost 7 bases, with 20 bases spanning the gap. Germline assignment: CDR1 SGHNT and CDR2 YENEEA. In DNA, the CDR3 is TGTGCCAGCAACTCGGGGACCCTTTCTTCGAATGAGCAGTTCTTC. Translating gives CASNSGTLSSNEQFF.

V is TRBV5-1 and J is TRBJ1-1, with no clear D. The CDR3 has 16 residues. Germline CDR1 SGHRS, CDR2 YFSETQ. The V end lost 4 bases, the J end lost 1 base, and 17 bases lay between the germline ends. As DNA, the CDR3 is TGCGCCAGCAGCCCCGGTGACTTGACGGCGAACACTGAAGCTTTCTTT. This encodes CASSPGDLTANTEAFF.

The V gene is TRBV4-3, the J gene TRBJ2-3, with 14 bases lining up with TRBD2. This CDR3 has 20 residues. With 0 bases clipped from V and 0 bases from J, the junction kept 8 bases outside the gene matches. The germline CDR1 and CDR2 sequences are LGHNA and YSLEER. The chain's CDR3 is CASSQDLGTSGRTSTDTQYF. As DNA, the CDR3 is TGCGCCAGCAGCCAAGATTTAGGGACTAGCGGGAGAACTAGCACAGATACGCAGTATTTT.

This chain links TRBV10-3 with TRBJ1-2, with D uncertain. V was pared by 3 bases and J by 8 bases, with 10 bases between. This CDR3 comprises 12 residues. Germline V CDR1 and CDR2: ENHRY, SYGVKD. CDR3 in DNA: TGTGCCATCAGTGAATCGACCCAGGGCTACACCTTC. Translating it yields CAISESTQGYTF.

V is TRBV27 and J is TRBJ2-7, with TRBD2 matching over 12 bases. Per germline, CDR1 MNHEY and CDR2 SMNVEV (reference sequence). V shed 3 bases, J shed 4 bases, and the junction held 10 bases outside the gene matches. This CDR3 is 17 amino acids long. The CDR3 is CASSFSGTSGQIYEQYF. CDR3 DNA: TGTGCCAGCAGTTTCTCGGGGACTAGCGGGCAAATTTACGAGCAGTACTTC.

The chain joins TRBV4-1 to TRBJ2-1, with 12 bases aligning to TRBD2. Germline trimming cut 1 base from V and 2 bases from J; bases unmatched to any gene: 9. The length of the CDR3 is 19 residues. Looked up from germline, CDR1 is MGHRA and CDR2 is YSYEKL. As DNA, the CDR3 is TGCGCCAGCAGCCAAGTACGCCTAGCGGGAGGGCCCACCTACAATGAGCAGTTCTTC. Its protein is CASSQVRLAGGPTYNEQFF.

The chain links TRBV4-3 to TRBJ1-3, with a possible D match to TRBD1 (6 bases). The CDR3 is made up of 17 amino acids. Per germline, CDR1 LGHNA and CDR2 YSLEER. V was clipped by 3 bases and J by 3 bases, with 18 bases between them. CDR3 protein: CASSQEQQGSFGNTIYF. The CDR3 DNA is TGCGCCAGCAGCCAGGAACAACAGGGTTCATTTGGAAACACCATATATTTT.

The rearrangement uses TRBV6-1 and TRBJ1-2; 9 bases fit TRBD1. V shed 5 bases and J 6 bases; nucleotides not matched to a gene: 4. The germline gives CDR1 MNHNS, CDR2 SASEGT. The CDR3 runs 13 residues. The CDR3 reads CASSRTGENGYTF. CDR3 in DNA: TGTGCCAGCAGTCGGACAGGGGAGAATGGCTACACCTTC.

The V and J genes are TRBV29-1 and TRBJ1-5; D remains unclear. The germline V and J ends were trimmed by 5 bases and 1 base, with 12 bases remaining between them. Germline V gives CDR1 SQVTM, CDR2 ANQGSEA. The CDR3 has 14 amino acids. CDR3 DNA: TGCAGCGTTCAGGAGACCGACAGCAATCAGCCCCAGCATTTT. This encodes CSVQETDSNQPQHF.

The chain employs TRBV19 and TRBJ1-2, with TRBD1 matching over 8 bases. The CDR3 extends over 15 amino acids. Germline CDR1 LNHDA, CDR2 SQIVND (reference sequence). V lost 7 bases, J lost 7 bases, and 14 bases stayed unmatched. The CDR3 region has the DNA TGTGCCAGTACCCAAGAGGCAGGGGGCAGGTTTGGCTACACCTTC. Translation gives CASTQEAGGRFGYTF. Full variable domain (outside the CDR3, taken from reference TRBV19 and TRBJ1-2): DGGITQSPKYLFRKEGQNVTLSCEQNLNHDAMYWYRQDPGQGLRLIYYSQIVNDFQKGDIAEGYSVSREKKESFPLTVTSAQKNPTAFYLCASTQEAGGRFGYTFGSGTRLTVV.

The chain links TRBV21-1 to TRBJ2-3; the D call of TRBD1 is as the table states it, not checked on the DNA. TRBV21-1 is a listed pseudogene. The CDR3 covers 14 residues. CDR3 coding DNA: TGTGCCAGCAGCTCACAGGGTTCGACAGATACGCAGTATTTT. Its translation is CASSSQGSTDTQYF.

This chain uses TRBV7-8 with TRBJ2-7, with 9 bases aligning to TRBD2. Germline CDR1 is SGHVS and CDR2 is FQNEAQ. The CDR3 runs to 15 residues. The ends lost 4 bases at V and 7 bases at J; junction bases unmatched: 11. The CDR3 DNA sequence: TGTGCCAGCAGCTCCCGAGTAGCGGGAGCAAATGAGCAGTACTTC. As protein: CASSSRVAGANEQYF.

The genes are TRBV4-3 and TRBJ2-1; TRBD2 aligns across 9 bases. Germline assignment: CDR1 LGHNA and CDR2 YSLEER. V lost 0 bases, J lost 7 bases, and 13 bases stayed unmatched. This CDR3 region has 18 residues. Here the CDR3 reads CASSQEGGGRASGNEQFF. The CDR3 bases are TGCGCCAGCAGCCAAGAAGGGGGCGGGAGGGCCAGCGGGAATGAGCAGTTCTTC.

The chain carries TRBV11-3 and TRBJ2-7; perhaps TRBD1 as D (5 bases). Trimming pared 4 bases from V and 2 bases from J, leaving 12 bases between. CDR1 is SGHNT and CDR2 is YENEEA in the germline V gene. The CDR3 is made up of 14 amino acids. Here the CDR3 reads CASSSGHNPYEQYF. Written as DNA, the CDR3 is TGTGCCAGCAGCTCCGGACATAACCCCTACGAGCAGTACTTC.

This rearrangement joins TRBV1 to TRBJ2-2; TRBD2 was called by the table and not checked on the DNA. TRBV1 has pseudogene status. This CDR3 is built from 16 residues. Written as DNA, the CDR3 is TGCACCAGCAGCCAAGTCGGTCGGGGGGACACCGGGGAGCTGTTTTTT. Protein: CTSSQVGRGDTGELFF.

The genes are TRBV27 and TRBJ2-7; D not certain. Germline assignment: CDR1 MNHEY and CDR2 SMNVEV (reference sequence). The CDR3 is 15 residues long. The germline V and J ends were trimmed by 3 bases and 5 bases, with 17 bases remaining between them. The CDR3 region is CASSLVTAALDEQYF. In DNA, the CDR3 is TGTGCCAGCAGTTTGGTAACGGCTGCCTTGGACGAGCAGTACTTC.

J is TRBJ2-1 and V is TRBV13; 11 bases line up with TRBD2. Per germline, CDR1 PRHDT and CDR2 FYEKMQ (reference sequence). After removal of 1 base from V and 4 bases from J, the junction contained 3 bases not matched to a gene. This CDR3 is 16 amino acids long. CDR3 DNA sequence: TGTGCCAGCAGCTTAGAGTGGACTAGCGGGTACAATGAGCAGTTCTTC. As protein: CASSLEWTSGYNEQFF.

This sequence joins TRBV2 and TRBJ1-1; D is perhaps TRBD1 (5 bases). The germline V and J ends were trimmed by 6 bases and 6 bases, with 14 bases remaining between them. Per the germline V gene, CDR1 is SNHLY and CDR2 is FYNNEI. The CDR3 is 13 amino acids. The DNA of the CDR3 is TGTGCCAGCAGAAACACCCGGGACCCTGAAGCTTTCTTT. This translates into CASRNTRDPEAFF.

The V and J genes are TRBV2 and TRBJ2-7, with D perhaps matching TRBD2 (5 bases). The CDR3 runs 12 residues. V was cut by 7 bases and J by 4 bases, with 11 bases left in between. From germline, CDR1 is SNHLY and CDR2 FYNNEI. CDR3 bases: TGTGCCAGCACCGGGGTAAGATACGAGCAGTACTTC. Translating gives CASTGVRYEQYF.

V usage is TRBV6-1 and J usage is TRBJ2-1, with D tentatively TRBD1 or TRBD2 (7 bases each). CDR3 length: 14 amino acids. Germline V CDR1 and CDR2: MNHNS, SASEGT. V lost 10 bases and J lost 5, with 18 bases in between. CDR3 residues: CATTQQGRDNEQFF. CDR3 DNA: TGTGCCACCACACAACAGGGGAGGGACAATGAGCAGTTCTTC.

The chain carries TRBV6-6 and TRBJ2-7, with D maybe TRBD1 (6 bases). The V gene's germline CDR1 is MNHNY and CDR2 SVGAGI (reference sequence). This CDR3 spans 15 amino acids. The V and J ends lost 6 bases and 0 bases respectively, with 15 bases between them. The CDR3 region has the DNA TGTGCCAGCAGGAAGACAGGCCGCAGCTCCTACGAGCAGTACTTC. It specifies CASRKTGRSSYEQYF.

As DNA, the CDR3 is TGCGCCAGCAGCCCCAGGACTAGCGGAACAGATACGCAGTATTTT. Translation: CASSPRTSGTDTQYF. The chain joins TRBV4-3 to TRBJ2-3; 10 bases map to TRBD2. The germline V gene encodes CDR1 LGHNA and CDR2 YSLEER. The length of the CDR3 is 15 residues. Trimming at V came to 4 bases and at J to 3 bases, leaving 4 bases not matched to a gene.